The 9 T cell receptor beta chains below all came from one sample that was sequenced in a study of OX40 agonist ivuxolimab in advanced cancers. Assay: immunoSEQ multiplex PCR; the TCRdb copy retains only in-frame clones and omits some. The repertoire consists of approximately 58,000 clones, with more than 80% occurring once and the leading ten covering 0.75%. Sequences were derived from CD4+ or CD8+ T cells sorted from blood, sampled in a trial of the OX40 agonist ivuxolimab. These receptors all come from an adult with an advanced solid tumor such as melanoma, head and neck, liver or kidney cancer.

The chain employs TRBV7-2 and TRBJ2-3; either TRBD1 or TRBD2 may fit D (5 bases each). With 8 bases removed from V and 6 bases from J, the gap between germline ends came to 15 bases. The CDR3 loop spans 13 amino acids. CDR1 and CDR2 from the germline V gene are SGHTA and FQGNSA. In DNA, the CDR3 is TGTGCCAGCGCCGACGGGGCACTGGATACGCAGTATTTT. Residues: CASADGALDTQYF.

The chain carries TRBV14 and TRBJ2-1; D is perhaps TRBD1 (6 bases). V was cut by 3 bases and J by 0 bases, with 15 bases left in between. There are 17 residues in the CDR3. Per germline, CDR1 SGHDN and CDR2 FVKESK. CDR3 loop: CASSQDRGAPSYNEQFF. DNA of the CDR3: TGTGCCAGCAGCCAGGACAGAGGGGCTCCCTCCTACAATGAGCAGTTCTTC.

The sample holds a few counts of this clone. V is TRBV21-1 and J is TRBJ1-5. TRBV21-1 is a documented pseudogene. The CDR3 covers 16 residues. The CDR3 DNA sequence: TGTGCCAGCAGCCGTGAGGGTTCAGAACCGAATCAGCCCCAGCATTTT. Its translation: CASSREGSEPNQPQHF.

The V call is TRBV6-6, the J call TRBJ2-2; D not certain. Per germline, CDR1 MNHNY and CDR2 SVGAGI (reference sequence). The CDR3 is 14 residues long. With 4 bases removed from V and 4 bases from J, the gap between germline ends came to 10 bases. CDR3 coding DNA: TGTGCCAGCAGTTCCAGTCACACCACCGGGGAGCTGTTTTTT. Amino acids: CASSSSHTTGELFF.

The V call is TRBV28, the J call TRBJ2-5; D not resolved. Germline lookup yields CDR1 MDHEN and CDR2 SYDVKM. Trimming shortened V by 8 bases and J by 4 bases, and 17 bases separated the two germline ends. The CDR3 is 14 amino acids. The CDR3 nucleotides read TGTGCCAGCGGGATGTGGGTGTCTGGAGAGACCCAGTACTTC. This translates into CASGMWVSGETQYF.

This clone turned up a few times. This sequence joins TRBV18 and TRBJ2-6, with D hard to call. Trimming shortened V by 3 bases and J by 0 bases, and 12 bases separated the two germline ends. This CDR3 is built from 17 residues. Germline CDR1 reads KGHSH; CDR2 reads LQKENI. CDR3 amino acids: CASSPDGLYSGANVLTF. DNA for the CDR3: TGTGCCAGCTCACCGGACGGGTTATACTCTGGGGCCAACGTCCTGACTTTC.

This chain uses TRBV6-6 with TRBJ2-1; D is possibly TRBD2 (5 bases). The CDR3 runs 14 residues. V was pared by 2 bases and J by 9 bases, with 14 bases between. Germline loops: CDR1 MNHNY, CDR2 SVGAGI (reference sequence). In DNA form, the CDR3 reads TGTGCCAGCAGTTACGTTCCCCAGGCGGGTGAGCAGTTCTTC. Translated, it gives CASSYVPQAGEQFF.

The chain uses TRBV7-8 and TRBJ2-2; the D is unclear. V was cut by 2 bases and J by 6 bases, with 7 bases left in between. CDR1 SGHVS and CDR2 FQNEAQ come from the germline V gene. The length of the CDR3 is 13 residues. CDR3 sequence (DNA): TGTGCCAGCAGCTTAAGGTTTTCCGGGGAGCTGTTTTTT. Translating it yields CASSLRFSGELFF.

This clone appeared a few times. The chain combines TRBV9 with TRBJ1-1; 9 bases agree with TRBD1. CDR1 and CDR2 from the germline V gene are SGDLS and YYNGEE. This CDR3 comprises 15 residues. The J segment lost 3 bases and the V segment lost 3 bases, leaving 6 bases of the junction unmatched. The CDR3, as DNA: TGTGCCAGCAGCGCCCTACAGGGGGCTGACACTGAAGCTTTCTTT. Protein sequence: CASSALQGADTEAFF.